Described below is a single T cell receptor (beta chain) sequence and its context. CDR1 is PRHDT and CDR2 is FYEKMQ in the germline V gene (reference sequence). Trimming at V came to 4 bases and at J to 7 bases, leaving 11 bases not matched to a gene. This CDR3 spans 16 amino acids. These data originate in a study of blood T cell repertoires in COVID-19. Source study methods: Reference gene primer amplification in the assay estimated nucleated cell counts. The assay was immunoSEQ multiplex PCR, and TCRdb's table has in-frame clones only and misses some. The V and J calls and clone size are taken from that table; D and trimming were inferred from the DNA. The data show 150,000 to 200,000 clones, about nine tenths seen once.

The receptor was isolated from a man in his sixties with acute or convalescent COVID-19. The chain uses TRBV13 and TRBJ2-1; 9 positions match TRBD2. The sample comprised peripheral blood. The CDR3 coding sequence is TGTGCCAGCAGCTCACTAGCGGGCCCTACACGGAATGAGCAGTTCTTC. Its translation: CASSSLAGPTRNEQFF.